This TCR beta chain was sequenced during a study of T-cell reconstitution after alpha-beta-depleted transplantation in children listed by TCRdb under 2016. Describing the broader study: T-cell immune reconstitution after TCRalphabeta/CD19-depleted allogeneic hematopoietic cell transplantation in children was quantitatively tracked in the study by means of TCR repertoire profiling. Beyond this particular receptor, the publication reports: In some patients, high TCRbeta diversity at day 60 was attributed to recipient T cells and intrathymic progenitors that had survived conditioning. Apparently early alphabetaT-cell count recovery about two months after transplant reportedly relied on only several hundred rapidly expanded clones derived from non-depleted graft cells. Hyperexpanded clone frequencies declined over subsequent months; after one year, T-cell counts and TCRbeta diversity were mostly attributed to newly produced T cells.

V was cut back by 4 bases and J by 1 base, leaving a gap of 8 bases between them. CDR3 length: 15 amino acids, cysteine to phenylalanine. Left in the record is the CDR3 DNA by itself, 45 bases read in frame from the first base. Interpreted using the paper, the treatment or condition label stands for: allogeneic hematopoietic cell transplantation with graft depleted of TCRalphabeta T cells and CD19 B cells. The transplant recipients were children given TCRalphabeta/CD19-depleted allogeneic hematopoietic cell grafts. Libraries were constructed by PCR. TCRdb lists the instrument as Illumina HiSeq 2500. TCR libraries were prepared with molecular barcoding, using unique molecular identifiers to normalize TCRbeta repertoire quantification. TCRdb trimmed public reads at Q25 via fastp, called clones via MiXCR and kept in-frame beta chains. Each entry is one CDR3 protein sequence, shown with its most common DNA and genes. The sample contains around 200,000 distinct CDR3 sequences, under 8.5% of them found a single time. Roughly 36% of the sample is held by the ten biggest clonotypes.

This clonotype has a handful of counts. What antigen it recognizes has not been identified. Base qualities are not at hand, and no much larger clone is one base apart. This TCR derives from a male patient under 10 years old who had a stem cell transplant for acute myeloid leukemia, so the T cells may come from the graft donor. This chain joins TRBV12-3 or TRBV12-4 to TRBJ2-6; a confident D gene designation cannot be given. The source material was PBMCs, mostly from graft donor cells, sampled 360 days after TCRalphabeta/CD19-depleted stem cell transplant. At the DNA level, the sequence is TGTGCCAGCAGTTCGTGGGGATCTGGGGCCAACGTCCTGACTTTC. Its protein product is CASSSWGSGANVLTF.